These T cell receptor beta chains were read from a single sample in a study of Graves' ophthalmopathy and Graves' hyperthyroidism. TCRdb fed the multiplex PCR reads into MiXCR, producing one record per CDR3 protein. The sample lists 680,000 or so distinct CDR3 sequences, 22% occurring once. The sample was peripheral blood. The receptors come from a woman aged 18-29 years with stable Graves' hyperthyroidism. Some clones in this sample may be carry-over from other donors' samples. Both conserved end residues are part of each CDR3. The D gene is left open where the match is weak. For some rows the clone size is stated as once, few or many, or as a class when expanded; others skip it.

d_call	j_call	v_call	clone_size	cdr3_nt	cdr3_aa
-	TRBJ1-2	TRBV27	many	TGTGCCAGCAGTCTCCATGGACTTAACTATGGCTACACCTTC	CASSLHGLNYGYTF
-	TRBJ1-5	TRBV12-3/TRBV12-4	many	TGTGCCAGCAGTTTATGGGCAGGAAATCAGCCCCAGCATTTT	CASSLWAGNQPQHF
-	TRBJ1-1	TRBV5-1	-	TGCGCCAGCAGGCCAGCCTACATGAACACTGAAGCTTTCTTT	CASRPAYMNTEAFF
-	TRBJ2-5	TRBV7-9	-	TGTGCCAGCAGCCCCTACCCAGGGATCGAAGAGACCCAGTACTTC	CASSPYPGIEETQYF
-	TRBJ1-1	TRBV12-5	few	TGTGCTAGTGGTTTCAGCGCCAGCACTGAAGCTTTCTTT	CASGFSASTEAFF
TRBD1	TRBJ1-5	TRBV30	many	TGTACCTGGAGTGTAAGGGGGCGCGTACGCAATCAGCCCCAGCATTTT	CTWSVRGRVRNQPQHF
-	TRBJ1-2	TRBV12-3/TRBV12-4	many	TGTGCCAGCAGTTTGGGGACAACCGCTCTAACTATTGGCTACACCTTC	CASSLGTTALTIGYTF
-	TRBJ2-6	TRBV28	many	TGTGCCAGCAGACCAAGCTCTGGGGCCAACGTCCTGACTTTC	CASRPSSGANVLTF
TRBD2	TRBJ2-7	TRBV7-3	-	TGTGCCAGCAGCTTAGGAAGTGCGGGGGACGAGCAGTACTTC	CASSLGSAGDEQYF
-	TRBJ1-2	TRBV20-1	-	TGCAGTGCTAGAAAGACGGATGGCTACACCTTC	CSARKTDGYTF
-	TRBJ2-7	TRBV6-1	-	TGTGCCAGCAGTGTCGAGGGGCAGACGATATCCTACGAGCAGTACTTC	CASSVEGQTISYEQYF
-	TRBJ1-1	TRBV10-1	-	TGCGCCAGCAGTGATAACATTAACACTGAAGCTTTCTTT	CASSDNINTEAFF
TRBD1	TRBJ2-5	TRBV9	many	TGTGCCAGCAGCGCCACTCAGGGGGCCCAAGAGACCCAGTACTTC	CASSATQGAQETQYF
-	TRBJ1-2	TRBV5-1	-	TGCGCCAGCAGCTTGGCGGGGGTGAGCAGCTACACCTTC	CASSLAGVSSYTF
TRBD1	TRBJ1-2	TRBV27	many	TGTGCCAGCACCCAGGGGGGCAGGGGGGGCTACACCTTC	CASTQGGRGGYTF
TRBD1	TRBJ1-6	TRBV20-1	-	TGCAGTGCTAGAGATCTGATGGGGACAGATAATTCACCCCTCCACTTT	CSARDLMGTDNSPLHF
TRBD2	TRBJ2-5	TRBV12-3/TRBV12-4	-	TGTGCCAGCAGACCTAGCGGGGGGTACCAAGAGACCCAGTACTTC	CASRPSGGYQETQYF
-	TRBJ2-7	TRBV5-1	-	TGCGCCAGCAGCGGGGCACGCGCCTACGAGCAGTACTTC	CASSGARAYEQYF
-	TRBJ2-7	TRBV6-2/TRBV6-3	many	TGTGCCAGCACCGAGGACTTATACGAGCAGTACTTC	CASTEDLYEQYF
TRBD2	TRBJ2-2	TRBV27	-	TGTGCCAGCAGTCCTTTGTTACTAGCGGGGAACACCGGGGAGCTGTTTTTT	CASSPLLLAGNTGELFF
-	TRBJ1-4	TRBV12-3/TRBV12-4	-	TGTGCCAGCAGCTGGGACAACCAGGGGGAAAAACTGTTTTTT	CASSWDNQGEKLFF
-	TRBJ1-2	TRBV7-6	many	TGTGCCAGCAGCTTAGCTGTGGGAGGCTATGGCTACACCTTC	CASSLAVGGYGYTF
-	TRBJ1-3	TRBV12-3/TRBV12-4	-	TGTGCCAGCAGTTTCATAGGAAACACCATATATTTT	CASSFIGNTIYF
TRBD1	TRBJ2-2	TRBV28	many	TGTGCCAGCAGACCGAACAGGGGGGACACCGGGGAGCTGTTTTTT	CASRPNRGDTGELFF
-	TRBJ1-5	TRBV6-2/TRBV6-3	-	TGTGCCAGCAGACCAAATACAGGGTCGTCGTATCAGCCCCAGCATTTT	CASRPNTGSSYQPQHF
TRBD2	TRBJ2-2	TRBV20-1	many	TGCAGTGTCAGGACCGGGAGGGCCGGGGAGCTGTTTTTT	CSVRTGRAGELFF
TRBD1	TRBJ1-5	TRBV2	many	TGTGCCAGCAGTCCGAGGACAGGAAAGTTTATCAATCAGCCCCAGCATTTT	CASSPRTGKFINQPQHF
TRBD2	TRBJ2-7	TRBV12-3/TRBV12-4	many	TGTGCCAGCAGTTTAGAGTGGACTAGGGGTACCTACGAGCAGTACTTC	CASSLEWTRGTYEQYF
-	TRBJ1-5	TRBV28	-	TGTGCCAGCAGGGGTCCGACAGGCAATCAGCCCCAGCATTTT	CASRGPTGNQPQHF
TRBD1	TRBJ2-7	TRBV18	many	TGTGCCAGCTCACCAAAGGACAGGGCCTACGAGCAGTACTTC	CASSPKDRAYEQYF
-	TRBJ1-1	TRBV5-1	many	TGCGCCAGCAGCTTAGTAACGGCCAACACTGAAGCTTTCTTT	CASSLVTANTEAFF
-	TRBJ1-1	TRBV19	many	TGTGCCAGTAAGGCCCCAGGGGACACTGAAGCTTTCTTT	CASKAPGDTEAFF
TRBD2	TRBJ2-7	TRBV20-1	few	TGCAGTGCTAGAGAGGCGGGAGGGGTCAACGAGCAGTACTTC	CSAREAGGVNEQYF
-	TRBJ1-2	TRBV12-3/TRBV12-4	-	TGTGCCAGCAGTGAGGGCCATGCGTGGGGCTACACCTTC	CASSEGHAWGYTF
-	TRBJ1-1	TRBV6-1	many	TGTGCCAGCAGCCGCTTGCCGAACACTGAAGCTTTCTTT	CASSRLPNTEAFF
-	TRBJ1-2	TRBV9	many	TGTGCCAGCAGCCCCAGTGGCAGGGGATCCTATGGCTACACCTTC	CASSPSGRGSYGYTF
-	TRBJ2-7	TRBV6-1	many	TGTGCCAGCAGTCCCCCTTTACGCGAGCAGTACTTC	CASSPPLREQYF
-	TRBJ2-7	TRBV15	-	TGTGCCACCAGCAGAGATCTTAGAGCATACGAGCAGTACTTC	CATSRDLRAYEQYF
-	TRBJ1-5	TRBV4-1	many	TGCGCCAGCAGCCAAGACAGGGTTGGTCAGCCCCAGCATTTT	CASSQDRVGQPQHF
-	TRBJ2-6	TRBV19	many	TGTGCCAGTAGTATACTGGTAGACAACTCTGGGGCCAACGTCCTGACTTTC	CASSILVDNSGANVLTF
-	TRBJ1-2	TRBV7-2	-	TGTGCCAGCAGCCCGTCCCGGGACGGGAGTGGCTACACCTTC	CASSPSRDGSGYTF
-	TRBJ1-6	TRBV3-1	many	TGTGCCAGCAGCCCCGGCACATCGAGCTCCTATAATTCACCCCTCCACTTT	CASSPGTSSSYNSPLHF
-	TRBJ1-1	TRBV20-1	many	TGCAGTGCTACACCGCTCCTAGACAAGAACACTGAAGCTTTCTTT	CSATPLLDKNTEAFF
TRBD1	TRBJ2-7	TRBV27	many	TGTGCCAGCAGTAACCCGGGACAGGGGTTCTACGAGCAGTACTTC	CASSNPGQGFYEQYF
-	TRBJ2-2	TRBV12-3/TRBV12-4	-	TGTGCACTTCTGATAGCGAACACCGGGGAGCTGTTTTTT	CALLIANTGELFF
-	TRBJ1-1	TRBV9	many	TGTGCCAGCAGCGTAATCGCAGGGGAGGGCACTGAAGCTTTCTTT	CASSVIAGEGTEAFF
-	TRBJ1-5	TRBV6-1	-	TGTGCCAGCAGTGAATTACAGAGGCGGTATAGCAATCAGCCCCAGCATTTT	CASSELQRRYSNQPQHF
TRBD1	TRBJ2-2	TRBV6-1	-	TGTGCCACACTTCCCGACAGGGGAGGGGAGCTGTTTTTT	CATLPDRGGELFF
TRBD1	TRBJ1-1	TRBV27	few	TGTGCCAGCATCGCGGGACAGTCGAGTGGGACTGAAGCTTTCTTT	CASIAGQSSGTEAFF
TRBD2	TRBJ2-7	TRBV6-5	few	TGTGCCAGCAGTTACTCGTCCCTAGCGGGGCCCTACGAGCAGTACTTC	CASSYSSLAGPYEQYF
-	TRBJ1-2	TRBV12-3/TRBV12-4	-	TGTGCCAGCACTCTTGGGCCGGCTGGCTACACCTTC	CASTLGPAGYTF
-	TRBJ1-1	TRBV28	-	TGTGCCAGCGGCCTTCCCATTGGGGGGGGCGGAACTGAAGCTTTCTTT	CASGLPIGGGGTEAFF
-	TRBJ1-1	TRBV6-1	-	TGTGCCAGCAGGAACATCGCCCAGAACACTGAAGCTTTCTTT	CASRNIAQNTEAFF
-	TRBJ2-7	TRBV6-1	-	TGTGCCAGCAGTGTCAACGACGGGGGAGAGCAGTACTTC	CASSVNDGGEQYF